This record concerns one TCR beta chain sequence. This clonotype was seen many times. Its binding antigen is unknown. Qualities for individual bases were not recorded, and no much larger clone is one base off. The entry originates in a study of molecular identifiers for immune sequencing clone quantification (dated by TCRdb to 2016 to 2018). With respect to the entire study: For a replicate experiment, the RNA from either 20,000 or 100,000 naive CD8 T cells was divided into five aliquots, and four of those aliquots went on to sequencing. CD8 T cells were used in a methods study to benchmark molecular-identifier clustering-based TCR repertoire sequencing (MIDCIRS) and TCR RNA copy counting.

Libraries of naive CD8 T cells were built from around 20,000 to 990,000 sorted cells, with 10%, 30% or 50% of the purified RNA used. Naive CD8 T cells, defined as CD8+CD4-CCR7+CD45RA+, were FACS-sorted into RLT Plus buffer on a BD FACSAria II. Roughly 10 TCR copies' worth of Jurkat RNA were spiked into about 20,000-1,000,000 naive CD8 T cell samples to test detection sensitivity. CD8 T cells were enriched with RosetteSep CD8+ T Cell Enrichment Cocktail and Ficoll-Paque, followed by ACK red cell lysis. Libraries were made using PCR. Sequencer: Illumina HiSeq 4000. Bulk TCR libraries were generated as previously described, with the TCR primers listed in Table S5 used. The Qiagen AllPrep DNA/RNA kit was used to purify total RNA. Before analysis, reads from multiple sequencing runs of one library were combined. As for the authors' bioinformatics: Only reads with exact TCR constant sequence were kept, trimmed to 150 nt, and grouped by their 12-nt molecular barcodes. Within each barcode group, reads were sub-clustered at a 15% Levenshtein threshold, and quality-weighted consensus sequences were built per RNA molecule. Non-functional sequences were removed, as were lower-count sequences one edit away from another. On the basis of fitting two negative binomial distributions, barcode sub-clusters with fewer than 20% of the maximum read count were discarded. The raw public data were reprocessed by TCRdb itself: fastp quality trimming at Q25, MiXCR clonotype calling, in-frame beta chains only. Rows with one shared CDR3 protein collapse into an entry with the most common genes and DNA. These V and J calls originate from TCRdb's pipeline instead of the authors' own analysis. The sample profile shows about 640,000 distinct CDR3 sequences; about 20% of them were found once. The ten largest account for roughly 0.85% of the sample.

What the work shows at the level of the full study, not this receptor alone: About 2.9 recovered TCR RNA copies per cell were obtained by modeling, versus approximately 9 by digital PCR, implying a capture efficiency of roughly 32%. Spiked-in Jurkat TCR RNA (about 10 copies' worth), which is not part of the donor repertoire, was contained in the naive libraries. The sizes of highly expanded clones could end up underestimated when identical TCR molecules share a barcode. In CMV-specific effector cells, clones with more than 20 RNA copies contained over 99% of molecules, whereas in naive cells such clones contained under 1% of molecules. Without barcode sub-clustering, chimeric consensus sequences inflated TCR diversity; chimeras reached as high as 47%. Even against a background of around 900,000 naive CD8 T cells, spiked-in Jurkat TCR RNA amounting to a single cell's worth was reported to be detectable.

Inclusive of the bounding cysteine and phenylalanine, the CDR3 is 13 residues long. CDR3 DNA only is kept here, 39 bases in frame from base 1. For CDR1 and CDR2, the germline V gene lists SQVTM and ANQGSEA. Trimming removed 6 bases from V and 0 bases from J, leaving 12 bases between the germline ends. The clonotype was recovered from a human donor in good health. Some libraries in this study had Jurkat cell RNA spiked in. This sequence uses TRBV29-1 and TRBJ2-7; the D gene identity is not certain. Sequencing input: naive CD8+ T cells from blood, with Jurkat cell RNA spiked in. The meaning of the sample's cell subset or site label: FACS-sorted CD8+CD4-CCR7+CD45RA+ naive T cells. The DNA sequence follows: TGCAGCGTGCGAGCGTCGAGCTCCTACGAGCAGTACTTC. This gives the protein CSVRASSSYEQYF.